This TCR beta chain emerged from a study of blood T cell repertoires in COVID-19. Study summary: COVID-19 samples from acute and convalescent phases originated in the United States, Italy and Spain. In each case, the material was cDNA or gDNA derived from T cells, B-cell-depleted T cells, or PBMCs.

The CDR3 totals 16 residues. The V gene end was trimmed by 2 bases and the J gene end by 0 bases; junction bases not matched to a gene: 1. The germline gives CDR1 SGHRS, CDR2 YFSETQ. In the original workflow: Nucleated cell number was recorded as an estimate derived from reference gene primer amplification. Clones were read by immunoSEQ multiplex PCR, and TCRdb kept only the in-frame ones, dropping some. The V and J calls and clone size were taken over from that table, and D and trimming were inferred from the DNA. The sample has some 120,000 clones, approximately 80% seen once; the top ten hold roughly 1.9%.

The gene calls are TRBV5-1 and TRBJ2-2, with 10 positions matching TRBD2. Material: peripheral blood. This TCR was recovered from a man aged 70 or older with acute or convalescent COVID-19. CDR3 loop: CASSLLAGPNTGELFF. CDR3 nucleotides: TGCGCCAGCAGCTTACTAGCGGGGCCGAACACCGGGGAGCTGTTTTTT.